The rows below give T cell receptor beta chains drawn from one sample of a study of control samples from healthy donors and cancer patients. This table comes from immunoSEQ multiplex PCR, and its TCRdb copy is limited to in-frame clones, with some not included. The data show over 90,000 clones, 80% to 90% seen once. The sample was PBMCs. Receptors were obtained from a man aged 55 to 70 with lung cancer. The CDR3 runs from the conserved cysteine through the conserved F or W. A D gene is named only where the DNA matches it firmly. Clone size is not always given. Where it is, it says once, few, many or a class for expanded clones.

v_call	d_call	j_call	clone_size	cdr3_nt	cdr3_aa
TRBV2	TRBD1	TRBJ1-2	NA	TGTGCCAGCAGCTATTTAGAACAGGGGGCAGGAGGCTACACCTTC	CASSYLEQGAGGYTF
TRBV7-8	TRBD1	TRBJ2-3	NA	TGTGCCAGCAGCCGATCCGGGACAGGGGTCACAGATACGCAGTATTTT	CASSRSGTGVTDTQYF
TRBV3-1/TRBV3-2	NA	TRBJ1-2	NA	TGTGCCAGCAGCCTAGAGCACAGAGGGCCCAGGATCTATGGCTACACCTTC	CASSLEHRGPRIYGYTF
TRBV12-3/TRBV12-4	NA	TRBJ1-3	NA	TGTGCCAGCAGTTTAGGGCCTGGAAACACCATATATTTT	CASSLGPGNTIYF
TRBV9	NA	TRBJ1-2	NA	TGTGCCAGCAGCAGGGCAGGGCGGTATGGCTACACCTTC	CASSRAGRYGYTF
TRBV13	TRBD1	TRBJ2-7	NA	TGTGCCAGCAGCTCTACGATCCGACAGGGTAATCGCTACGAGCAGTACTTC	CASSSTIRQGNRYEQYF
TRBV7-3	NA	TRBJ2-5	NA	TGTGCCAGCAGCTTATACCCAGCAGAGACCCAGTACTTC	CASSLYPAETQYF
TRBV7-7	NA	TRBJ1-1	NA	TGTGCCAGCAGCTTAGCGGACAACACTGAAGCTTTCTTT	CASSLADNTEAFF
TRBV6-2/TRBV6-3	NA	TRBJ2-1	once	TGTGCCAGCAGTTACTCGATAAGGGTAACGGGGAATGAGCAGTTCTTC	CASSYSIRVTGNEQFF
TRBV5-1	TRBD2	TRBJ2-3	NA	TGCGCCAGCAGCACAGGGACTAGCGGGGGTACAGATACGCAGTATTTT	CASSTGTSGGTDTQYF
TRBV24-1	TRBD1	TRBJ1-5	NA	TGTGCCACCAGTGAAGGGACAGGGGGCCCGACTATCCAGCATTTT	CATSEGTGGPTIQHF
TRBV6-4	NA	TRBJ1-1	once	TGTGCCAGCAGTGTACAGGTGAACACTGAAGCTTTCTTT	CASSVQVNTEAFF
TRBV7-3	NA	TRBJ2-2	NA	TGTGCCAGCAGCTCTCCCCCCGGGGGGCAAGGCGGGGAGCTGTTTTTT	CASSSPPGGQGGELFF
TRBV14	TRBD1	TRBJ1-4	NA	TGTGCCAGCAGCCAACGACAGGGTTGGGAAAAACTGTTTTTT	CASSQRQGWEKLFF
TRBV7-2	TRBD1	TRBJ1-6	NA	TGTGCCAGCAGCGGCGCAGGGGGAATTAATTCACCCCTCCACTTT	CASSGAGGINSPLHF
TRBV19	NA	TRBJ2-2	NA	TGTGCGAGTAGCCGGGGGCAAACCTCGAACACCGGGGAGCTGTTTTTT	CASSRGQTSNTGELFF
TRBV7-3	NA	TRBJ2-2	NA	TGTGCCAGCAGCTTATACAGTACCGGGGAGCTGTTTTTT	CASSLYSTGELFF
TRBV9	TRBD1	TRBJ1-1	NA	TGTGCCAGCAGCGTAGTAATCCCGGACAGGGGATTTTTCCGCACTGAAGCTTTCTTT	CASSVVIPDRGFFRTEAFF
TRBV19	TRBD1	TRBJ1-5	NA	TGTGCCAGTAGGGGGACAGGGAAAGGTAGCAATCAGCCCCAGCATTTT	CASRGTGKGSNQPQHF
TRBV19	NA	TRBJ2-2	NA	TGTGCCAGTGGGACTTTTTTAGGCACCGGGGAGCTGTTTTTT	CASGTFLGTGELFF
TRBV11-3	TRBD1	TRBJ1-2	NA	TGTGCCAGCAGCTTACGGGGGACAGGGATAGGGTATGGCTACACCTTC	CASSLRGTGIGYGYTF
TRBV24-1	TRBD1	TRBJ1-2	NA	TGTGCCACCAGCGGACAGGGGTATGGCTACACCTTC	CATSGQGYGYTF
TRBV2	NA	TRBJ1-2	once	TGTGCCAGCAGGTTAACTAACTATGGCTACACCTTC	CASRLTNYGYTF
TRBV9	NA	TRBJ2-5	NA	TGTGCCAGCAGCCCGGGTATCGGAGGGACTGGAGAGACCCAGTACTTC	CASSPGIGGTGETQYF
TRBV18	TRBD1	TRBJ1-2	NA	TGTGCCAGCTCACTTGGACAGGGCGCAAATGGCTACACCTTC	CASSLGQGANGYTF
TRBV6-5	TRBD1	TRBJ2-7	once	TGTGCCAGCAGTTACTCGATACAGGGGGCCTACGAGCAGTACTTC	CASSYSIQGAYEQYF
TRBV7-9	TRBD1	TRBJ1-1	NA	TGTGCCAGCAGCTTTCGGGGACAGGGAGCTTTCTTT	CASSFRGQGAFF
TRBV5-1	TRBD1	TRBJ2-5	NA	TGCGCCAGCAGCTTGGACAGGGGCGGGGAGACCCAGTACTTC	CASSLDRGGETQYF
TRBV5-5	NA	TRBJ1-4	NA	TGTGCCAGCAGCCTCTACAAGGGGGAGATTAATGAAAAACTGTTTTTT	CASSLYKGEINEKLFF
TRBV7-9	NA	TRBJ1-1	NA	TGTGCCAGCAGATTAGGGGCCATTGAAGCTTTCTTT	CASRLGAIEAFF
TRBV18	TRBD2	TRBJ2-3	few	TGTGCCAGCTCACCACTCCCTAGCGGGGGCCCAGATACGCAGTATTTT	CASSPLPSGGPDTQYF
TRBV9	NA	TRBJ1-6	NA	TGTGCCAGCAGCGTAGCTACGGGGGTCTCCTCCTATAATTCACCCCTCCACTTT	CASSVATGVSSYNSPLHF
TRBV7-3	NA	TRBJ1-1	NA	TGTGCCAGCAGCCCCCGGGGGGGTGACAACACTGAAGCTTTCTTT	CASSPRGGDNTEAFF
TRBV4-1	TRBD2	TRBJ2-5	NA	TGCGCCAGCAGCCTCGGACTAGCCGATTCCCAAGAGACCCAGTACTTC	CASSLGLADSQETQYF
TRBV7-8	NA	TRBJ1-4	NA	TGTGCCAGCAGACCGGGACGGAATAATGAAAAACTGTTTTTT	CASRPGRNNEKLFF
TRBV5-1	NA	TRBJ2-5	NA	TGCGCCAGCAGCTATCTTTTCTTTGCGGGGGAGACCCAGTACTTC	CASSYLFFAGETQYF
TRBV10-1	NA	TRBJ2-5	NA	TGCGCCAGCAGTGACGCCCGAGGAGGAGAGACCCAGTACTTC	CASSDARGGETQYF
TRBV2	TRBD1	TRBJ1-4	few	TGTGCCAGCAGGGTTGGACAGGGGGCATCAACTAATGAAAAACTGTTTTTT	CASRVGQGASTNEKLFF
TRBV5-1	NA	TRBJ1-1	NA	TGCGCCAGCAGCTCGGGGTCGGGACCTGAAGCTTTCTTT	CASSSGSGPEAFF
TRBV10-1	NA	TRBJ2-2	few	TGCGCCAGCAGTCTGAACACCGGGGAGCTGTTTTTT	CASSLNTGELFF
TRBV29-1	TRBD2	TRBJ2-7	NA	TGCAGCGCTACGGATACGGGACTAGCCTACGAGCAGTACTTC	CSATDTGLAYEQYF
TRBV6-1	NA	TRBJ1-2	NA	TGTGCCAGCAGTGAAGACAGGGTCCCATATGGCTACACCTTC	CASSEDRVPYGYTF
TRBV29-1	NA	TRBJ1-1	NA	TGCAGCGCTAAACATATGGGGACTGAAGCTTTCTTT	CSAKHMGTEAFF
TRBV2	NA	TRBJ2-5	NA	TGTGCCAGCAGTGAACTCAGGGAGTCGGAGACCCAGTACTTC	CASSELRESETQYF
TRBV12-5	TRBD1	TRBJ2-2	NA	TGTGCTAGTGGAACGGGACAGGGGGAGACCGGGGAGCTGTTTTTT	CASGTGQGETGELFF
TRBV7-3	NA	TRBJ2-2	NA	TGTGCCAGCAGCTATTTCGGAGGCGGGGAGCTGTTTTTT	CASSYFGGGELFF
TRBV10-3	TRBD2	TRBJ2-1	NA	TGTGCCAGGTCGACTAGCGGGAGGGATGAGCAGTTCTTC	CARSTSGRDEQFF
TRBV6-2/TRBV6-3	NA	TRBJ1-5	NA	TGTGCCAGCAGTTACTCACCCAGCTACAATCAGCCCCAGCATTTT	CASSYSPSYNQPQHF
TRBV7-9	NA	TRBJ2-2	NA	TGTGCCAGCAGCTTACGCCACACCGGGGAGCTGTTTTTT	CASSLRHTGELFF
TRBV5-1	NA	TRBJ1-1	NA	TGCGCCAGCAGCTTTGGGAACACTGAAGCTTTCTTT	CASSFGNTEAFF
TRBV5-1	NA	TRBJ1-4	NA	TGCGCCAGCAGATATGACACTGGTGGTGAAAAACTGTTTTTT	CASRYDTGGEKLFF
TRBV30	TRBD1	TRBJ1-2	NA	TGTGCCTGGAGTATCCGGGACAGCTCCTTTTCCTATGGCTACACCTTC	CAWSIRDSSFSYGYTF